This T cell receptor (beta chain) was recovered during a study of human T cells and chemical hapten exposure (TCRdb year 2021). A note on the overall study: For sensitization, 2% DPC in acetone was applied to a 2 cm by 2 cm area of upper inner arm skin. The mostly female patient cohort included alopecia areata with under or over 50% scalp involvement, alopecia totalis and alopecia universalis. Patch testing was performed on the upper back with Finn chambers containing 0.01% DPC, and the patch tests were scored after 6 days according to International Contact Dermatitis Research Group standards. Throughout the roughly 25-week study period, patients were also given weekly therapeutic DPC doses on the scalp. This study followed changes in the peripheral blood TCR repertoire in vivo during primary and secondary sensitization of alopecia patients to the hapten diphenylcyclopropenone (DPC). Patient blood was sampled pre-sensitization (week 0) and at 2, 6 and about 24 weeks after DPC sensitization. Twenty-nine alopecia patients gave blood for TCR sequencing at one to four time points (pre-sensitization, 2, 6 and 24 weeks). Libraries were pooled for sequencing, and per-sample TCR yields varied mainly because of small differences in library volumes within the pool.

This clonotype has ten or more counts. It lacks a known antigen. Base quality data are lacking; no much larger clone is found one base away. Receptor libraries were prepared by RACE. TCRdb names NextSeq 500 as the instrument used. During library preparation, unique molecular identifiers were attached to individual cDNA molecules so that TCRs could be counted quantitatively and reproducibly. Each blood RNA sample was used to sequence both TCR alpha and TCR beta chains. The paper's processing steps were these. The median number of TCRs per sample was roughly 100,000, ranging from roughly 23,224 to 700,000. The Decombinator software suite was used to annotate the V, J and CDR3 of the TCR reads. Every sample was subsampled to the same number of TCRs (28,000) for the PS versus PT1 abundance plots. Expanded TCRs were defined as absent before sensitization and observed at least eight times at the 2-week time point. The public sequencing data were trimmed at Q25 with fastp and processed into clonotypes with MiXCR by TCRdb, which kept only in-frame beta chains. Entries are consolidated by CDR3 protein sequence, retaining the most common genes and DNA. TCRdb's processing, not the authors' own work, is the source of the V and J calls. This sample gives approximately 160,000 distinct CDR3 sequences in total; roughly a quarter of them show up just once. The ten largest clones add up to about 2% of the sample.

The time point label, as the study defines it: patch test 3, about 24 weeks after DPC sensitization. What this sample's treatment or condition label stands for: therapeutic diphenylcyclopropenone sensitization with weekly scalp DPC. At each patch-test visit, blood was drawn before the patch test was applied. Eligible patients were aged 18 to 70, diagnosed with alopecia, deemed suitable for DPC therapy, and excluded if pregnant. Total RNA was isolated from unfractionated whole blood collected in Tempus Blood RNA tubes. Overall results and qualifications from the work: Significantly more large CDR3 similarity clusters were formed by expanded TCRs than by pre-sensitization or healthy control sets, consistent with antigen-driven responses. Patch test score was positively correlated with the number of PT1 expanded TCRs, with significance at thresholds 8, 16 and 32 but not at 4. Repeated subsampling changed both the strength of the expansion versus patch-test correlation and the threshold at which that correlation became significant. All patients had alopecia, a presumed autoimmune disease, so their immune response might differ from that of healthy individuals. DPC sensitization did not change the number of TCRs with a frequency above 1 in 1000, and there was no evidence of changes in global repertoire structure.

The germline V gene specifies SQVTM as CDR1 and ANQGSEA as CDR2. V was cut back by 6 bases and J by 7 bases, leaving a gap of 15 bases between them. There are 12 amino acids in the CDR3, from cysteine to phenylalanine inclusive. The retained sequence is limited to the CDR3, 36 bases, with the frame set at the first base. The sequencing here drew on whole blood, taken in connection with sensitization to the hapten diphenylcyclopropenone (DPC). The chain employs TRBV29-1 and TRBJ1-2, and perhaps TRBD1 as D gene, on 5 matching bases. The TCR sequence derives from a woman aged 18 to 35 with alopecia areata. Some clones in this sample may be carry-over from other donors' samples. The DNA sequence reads TGCAGCGTCTGGACAAGGGAGAGTGGCTACACCTTC. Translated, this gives CSVWTRESGYTF. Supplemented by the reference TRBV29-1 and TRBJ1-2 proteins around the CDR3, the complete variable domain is SAVISQKPSRDICQRGTSLTIQCQVDSQVTMMFWYRQQPGQSLTLIATANQGSEATYESGFVIDKFPISRPNLTFSTLTVSNMSPEDSSIYLCSVWTRESGYTFGSGTRLTVV.